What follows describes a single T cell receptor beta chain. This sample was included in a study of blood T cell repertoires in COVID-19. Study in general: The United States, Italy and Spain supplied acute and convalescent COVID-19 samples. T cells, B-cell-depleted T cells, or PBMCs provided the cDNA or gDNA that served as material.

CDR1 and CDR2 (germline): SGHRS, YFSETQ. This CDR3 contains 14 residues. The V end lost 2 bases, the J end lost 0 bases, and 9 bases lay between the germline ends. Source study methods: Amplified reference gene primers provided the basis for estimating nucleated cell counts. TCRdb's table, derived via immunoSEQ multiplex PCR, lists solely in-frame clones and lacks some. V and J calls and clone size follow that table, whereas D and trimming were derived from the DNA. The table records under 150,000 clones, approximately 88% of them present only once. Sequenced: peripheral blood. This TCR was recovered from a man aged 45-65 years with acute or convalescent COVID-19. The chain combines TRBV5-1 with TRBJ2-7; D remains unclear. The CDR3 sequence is CASSLGGSSYEQYF. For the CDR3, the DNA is TGCGCCAGCAGCTTAGGCGGCAGCTCCTACGAGCAGTACTTC.